Below, 25 T cell receptor beta chains from the same sample are listed, as sequenced in a study of Tregs in tolerant kidney transplant recipients. The nonmyeloablative bone marrow transplants came from related graft donors, with transient mixed chimerism. Using immunoSEQ multiplex PCR, the repertoire was profiled, and TCRdb retains in-frame clones only, with some absent. This repertoire shows about 52,000 clones, about 90% found once; its top ten account for approximately 16%. Sequencing used CD8+ T cells from blood (PBMCs), obtained 24 months after the transplant. The source of these receptors is a human patient who received a combined kidney and bone marrow transplant. Some T cells here may be from the graft donor.

The J gene is TRBJ2-7, the V gene TRBV27; 7 bases map to TRBD2. The V gene's germline CDR1 is MNHEY and CDR2 SMNVEV (reference sequence). V was pared by 2 bases and J by 6 bases, with 4 bases of the junction left unmatched. This CDR3 contains 13 residues. For the CDR3, the DNA is TGTGCCAGCAGTTTAGGGTCGGGGGGCGAGCAGTACTTC. It translates to CASSLGSGGEQYF.

The count of this clone is one. The final CDR3 position lacks the conserved phenylalanine or tryptophan, pointing to a likely read error. The rearrangement uses TRBV9 and TRBJ1-1; no reliable D call. V shed 0 bases and J shed 7 bases, with 16 bases lying between them. Germline CDR1 and CDR2: SGDLS and YYNGEE. The CDR3 extends over 15 amino acids. The CDR3: CASSVEGLGGSEAFL. The CDR3 DNA reads TGTGCCAGCAGCGTAGAAGGCCTAGGAGGGAGTGAAGCTTTCCTT.

V gene TRBV2 combines with J gene TRBJ2-1; TRBD1 matches 7 bases. Germline CDR1 and CDR2: SNHLY and FYNNEI. The ends lost 6 bases at V and 10 bases at J; junction bases unmatched: 6. There are 12 residues in the CDR3. The CDR3 sequence is CASSDRVREQFF. The CDR3 DNA reads TGTGCCAGCAGCGACAGGGTACGGGAGCAGTTCTTC.

V usage is TRBV27 and J usage is TRBJ2-1, with D possibly matching TRBD1 (7 bases). The CDR3 runs to 14 residues. V was cut by 3 bases and J by 7 bases, with 13 bases left in between. Germline loops: CDR1 MNHEY, CDR2 SMNVEV (reference sequence). The CDR3 nucleotides read TGTGCCAGCAGTTTGCGGGACAGTAGGAATGAGCAGTTCTTC. Residues: CASSLRDSRNEQFF.

The chain uses TRBV13 and TRBJ2-3, with D hard to call. The CDR3 length is 12 residues. Looked up from germline, CDR1 is PRHDT and CDR2 is FYEKMQ (reference sequence). Trimming shortened V by 5 bases and J by 4 bases, and 7 bases separated the two germline ends. This CDR3 is CASSLLADTQYF. Written as DNA, the CDR3 is TGTGCCAGCAGCCTTCTAGCAGATACGCAGTATTTT.

The chain uses TRBV7-8 and TRBJ2-5; TRBD1 matches 10 bases. The germline V gene encodes CDR1 SGHVS and CDR2 FQNEAQ. Trimming took 3 bases from V and 5 from J; bases not matched to a gene: 9. The CDR3 has 16 residues. CDR3 coding DNA: TGTGCCAGCAGCTTGGGGGACAGGGGAATTTGGGAGACCCAGTACTTC. It yields the protein CASSLGDRGIWETQYF.

The chain links TRBV29-1 to TRBJ2-3; 11 bases map to TRBD2. The V segment lost 3 bases and the J segment 0 bases; nucleotides outside the gene matches: 20. The germline V gene has CDR1 SQVTM and CDR2 ANQGSEA. This CDR3 spans 21 amino acids. In DNA, the CDR3 is TGCAGCGTTGACGGAGTTGCCTCGACTAGCGGGATGTTCACTAGCACAGATACGCAGTATTTT. It codes for CSVDGVASTSGMFTSTDTQYF.

This CDR3 reads CSVISGEAFF. The CDR3 coding sequence is TGCAGTGTCATATCAGGGGAAGCTTTCTTT. The chain employs TRBV20-1 and TRBJ1-1; tentative D call: TRBD1 (5 bases). V was pared by 7 bases and J by 8 bases, with 11 bases between. Germline CDR1 DFQATT, CDR2 SNEGSKA (reference sequence). The CDR3 length is 10 residues.

The chain joins TRBV7-9 to TRBJ2-5; 14 bases match TRBD2. The germline V gene has CDR1 SEHNR and CDR2 FQNEAQ (reference sequence). The V and J ends lost 2 bases and 5 bases, in that order; junction bases with no gene match: 10. CDR3 length equals 18 residues. The CDR3 region has the DNA TGTGCCAGCAGCTTACCCCCCGGGACTAGCGGGAGTTATGAGACCCAGTACTTC. Translating gives CASSLPPGTSGSYETQYF. Filled out from reference TRBV7-9 and TRBJ2-5, the complete variable domain reads DTGVSQNPRHKITKRGQNVTFRCDPISEHNRLYWYRQTLGQGPEFLTYFQNEAQLEKSRLLSDRFSAERPKGSFSTLEIQRTEQGDSAMYLCASSLPPGTSGSYETQYFGPGTRLLVL.

This chain links TRBV27 with TRBJ2-2, with a weak D call TRBD1 (6 bases). Germline assignment: CDR1 MNHEY and CDR2 SMNVEV (reference sequence). This CDR3 has 15 amino acids. Trimming removed 6 bases at V and 2 bases at J, with 13 bases between. The CDR3 nucleotides read TGTGCCAGCAGACCCACAGGGATAAACACCGGGGAGCTGTTTTTT. Protein sequence: CASRPTGINTGELFF.

The chain couples TRBV7-2 to TRBJ2-3; 9 bases agree with TRBD2. This CDR3 is built from 17 residues. V trimming: 4 bases; J trimming: 0 bases; junction bases outside the gene matches: 8. CDR1 and CDR2 from the germline V gene are SGHTA and FQGNSA. The CDR3 DNA reads TGTGCCAGCAGCTCCAGCGGGAGGCCTCCTAGCACAGATACGCAGTATTTT. Amino acid sequence: CASSSSGRPPSTDTQYF.

The rearrangement links TRBV25-1 to TRBJ2-3; D is uncertain. Germline V gene data show CDR1 as MGHDK and CDR2 as SYGVNS. The V end lost 3 bases, the J end lost 1 base, and 5 bases lay between the germline ends. The CDR3 sequence is 13 residues long. CDR3 protein: CASSEQGTDTQYF. CDR3 DNA: TGTGCCAGCAGTGAGCAGGGCACAGATACGCAGTATTTT.

This clone occurred once. The V call is TRBV4-2, the J call TRBJ2-1; weak D call: TRBD1 (6 bases). The CDR3 sequence is 14 residues long. Germline values: CDR1 LGHNA, CDR2 YNFKEQ. V lost 0 bases and J 5 bases, leaving 8 bases between the germline ends. CDR3 sequence reads: CASSQDPGDNEQFF. In DNA form, the CDR3 reads TGTGCCAGCAGCCAAGATCCAGGGGACAATGAGCAGTTCTTC.

This CDR3 is CASSPQGYGANVLTF. The CDR3 DNA is TGCGCCAGCAGCCCTCAGGGATATGGGGCCAACGTCCTGACTTTC. This rearrangement joins TRBV4-3 to TRBJ2-6, with D perhaps matching TRBD1 (5 bases). V dropped 4 bases and J dropped 3 bases, with 10 bases sitting between them. This CDR3 has 15 amino acids. Per germline, CDR1 LGHNA and CDR2 YSLEER.

V is TRBV7-9 and J is TRBJ1-2; a possible D gene is TRBD1 (5 bases). V dropped 1 base and J dropped 7 bases, with 16 bases sitting between them. The CDR3 has 15 amino acids. The germline CDR1 and CDR2 sequences are SEHNR and FQNEAQ (reference sequence). CDR3 loop: CASSLVIHRNSGYTF. The CDR3 DNA follows: TGTGCCAGCAGCTTAGTTATCCACAGGAATAGTGGCTACACCTTC.

V is TRBV4-1 and J is TRBJ2-3; TRBD2 aligns across 12 bases. The length of the CDR3 is 18 residues. Germline assignment: CDR1 MGHRA and CDR2 YSYEKL. V was pared by 3 bases and J by 7 bases, with 14 bases of the junction left unmatched. In DNA, the CDR3 is TGCGCCAGCAGCCAGATTTCCTTCCTAGCGGGGGGGCCGAATACGCAGTATTTT. It encodes CASSQISFLAGGPNTQYF.

This sequence joins TRBV4-1 and TRBJ2-1, with 9 bases lining up with TRBD1. Germline V CDR1 and CDR2: MGHRA, YSYEKL. V lost 7 bases and J lost 9; bases outside the gene matches: 22. The CDR3 is made up of 18 amino acids. The CDR3 sequence is CASTKSGTGQFLRGEQFF. CDR3 bases: TGCGCCAGCACTAAGTCGGGGACAGGGCAGTTTTTACGCGGTGAGCAGTTCTTC.

This chain links TRBV11-2 with TRBJ1-2; 8 bases match TRBD1. This CDR3 comprises 18 residues. J was trimmed by 2 bases and V by 5 bases; bases with no gene match: 16. Germline V lookup: CDR1 SGHAT, CDR2 FQNNGV. The CDR3, as DNA: TGTGCCAGCAGCCTAGGGGTACAGGGGGGGTCCCCAAACTATGGCTACACCTTC. This sequence encodes CASSLGVQGGSPNYGYTF.

The gene calls are TRBV6-5 and TRBJ2-1; 8 bases line up with TRBD1. Germline values: CDR1 MNHEY, CDR2 SVGAGI. The CDR3 sequence is 14 residues long. V lost 6 bases, J lost 4 bases, and 5 bases stayed unmatched. The CDR3 region has the DNA TGTGCCAGCAGAGGCGGGACAGGTTACAATGAGCAGTTCTTC. Residues: CASRGGTGYNEQFF.

This clone was observed a single time. The chain recombines TRBV4-1 with TRBJ2-2; 8 bases agree with TRBD1. With V trimmed by 3 bases and J by 0 bases, 3 bases remained unmatched. The CDR3 runs 16 residues. The germline CDR1 and CDR2 sequences are MGHRA and YSYEKL. The CDR3 sequence: CASSHDRGPNTGELFF. The CDR3 bases are TGCGCCAGCAGCCATGACAGGGGCCCGAACACCGGGGAGCTGTTTTTT.

The rearrangement joins TRBV6-5 to TRBJ2-3; D call uncertain. The CDR3 sequence is 14 residues long. Germline V lookup: CDR1 MNHEY, CDR2 SVGAGI. V was clipped by 2 bases and J by 2 bases, with 8 bases between them. The CDR3 loop reads CASSYLENTDTQYF. CDR3 in DNA: TGTGCCAGCAGTTACCTAGAAAACACAGATACGCAGTATTTT.

As DNA, the CDR3 is TGCGCCAGCAGCCAAGATCTTGCGGGGGCTTACGAGCAGTACTTC. Translated: CASSQDLAGAYEQYF. The J gene is TRBJ2-7, the V gene TRBV4-1, with D possibly matching TRBD2 (7 bases). From germline, CDR1 is MGHRA and CDR2 YSYEKL. Trimming shortened V by 0 bases and J by 4 bases, and 13 bases separated the two germline ends. CDR3 size: 15 residues.

This chain connects TRBV30 to TRBJ1-1, with a tentative D call TRBD1 (6 bases). Germline lookup yields CDR1 GTSNPN and CDR2 SVGIG (reference sequence). There are 14 residues in the CDR3. V was pared by 2 bases and J by 4 bases, with 14 bases between. This CDR3 is CAWSRVLGGTEAFF. For the CDR3, the DNA is TGTGCCTGGAGTCGCGTTCTAGGGGGCACTGAAGCTTTCTTT.

This chain's CDR3 is CASSSTPGQPRYF. For the CDR3, the DNA is TGTGCCAGCAGCTCCACTCCGGGACAGCCTAGGTACTTC. The V and J genes are TRBV5-4 and TRBJ2-7, with TRBD1 matching over 7 bases. V lost 3 bases and J lost 12; bases outside the gene matches: 12. From germline, CDR1 is SGHNT and CDR2 YYREEE (reference sequence). This CDR3 region has 13 residues.

The V call is TRBV4-2, the J call TRBJ2-7, with D possibly being TRBD2 (5 bases). The V and J ends lost 1 base and 2 bases respectively, with 12 bases between them. CDR3 size: 15 residues. Germline V gives CDR1 LGHNA, CDR2 YNFKEQ. The CDR3 DNA sequence: TGTGCCAGCAGCCAAGTTAAGCGGACCACCTACGAGCAGTACTTC. Translating gives CASSQVKRTTYEQYF.